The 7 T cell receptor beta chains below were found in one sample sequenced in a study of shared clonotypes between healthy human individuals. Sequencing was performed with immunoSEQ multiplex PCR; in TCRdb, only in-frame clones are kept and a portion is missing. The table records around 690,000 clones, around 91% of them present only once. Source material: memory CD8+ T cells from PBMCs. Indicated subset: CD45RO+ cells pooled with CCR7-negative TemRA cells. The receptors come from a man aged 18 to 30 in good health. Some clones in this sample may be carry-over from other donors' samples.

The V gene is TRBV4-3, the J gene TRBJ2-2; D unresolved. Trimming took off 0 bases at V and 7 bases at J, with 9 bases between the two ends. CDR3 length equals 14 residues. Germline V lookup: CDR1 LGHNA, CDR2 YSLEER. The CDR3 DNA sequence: TGCGCCAGCAGCCAAGATAGGAGCTTCGGGGAGCTGTTTTTT. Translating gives CASSQDRSFGELFF.

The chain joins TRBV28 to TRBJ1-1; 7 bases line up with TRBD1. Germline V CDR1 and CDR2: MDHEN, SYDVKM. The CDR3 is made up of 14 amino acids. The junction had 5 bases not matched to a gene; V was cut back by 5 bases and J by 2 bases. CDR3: CASSEGQINTEAFF. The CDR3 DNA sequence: TGTGCCAGCAGTGAGGGACAGATAAACACTGAAGCTTTCTTT.

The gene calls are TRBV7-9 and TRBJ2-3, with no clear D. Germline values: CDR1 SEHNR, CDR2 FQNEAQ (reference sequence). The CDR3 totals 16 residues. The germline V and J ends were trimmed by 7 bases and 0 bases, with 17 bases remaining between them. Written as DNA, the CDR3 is TGTGCCAGCACCACCGGCAGGCGCCCTAGCACAGATACGCAGTATTTT. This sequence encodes CASTTGRRPSTDTQYF.

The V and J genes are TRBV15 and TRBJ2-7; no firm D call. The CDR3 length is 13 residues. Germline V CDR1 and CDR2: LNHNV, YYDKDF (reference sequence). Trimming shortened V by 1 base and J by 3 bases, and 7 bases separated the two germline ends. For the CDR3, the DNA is TGTGCCACCAGCAGAGTCCCCGTCTACGAGCAGTACTTC. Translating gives CATSRVPVYEQYF.

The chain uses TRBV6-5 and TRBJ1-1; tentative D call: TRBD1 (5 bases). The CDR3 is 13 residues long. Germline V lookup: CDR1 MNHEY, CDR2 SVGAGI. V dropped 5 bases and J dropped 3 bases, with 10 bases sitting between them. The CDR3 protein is CASSNLGDTEAFF. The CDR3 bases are TGTGCCAGCAGTAACCTAGGGGACACTGAAGCTTTCTTT.

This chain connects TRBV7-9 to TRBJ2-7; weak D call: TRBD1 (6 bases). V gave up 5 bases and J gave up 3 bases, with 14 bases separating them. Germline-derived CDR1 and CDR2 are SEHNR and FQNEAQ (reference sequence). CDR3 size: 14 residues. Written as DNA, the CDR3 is TGTGCCAGCAGCCCCCGGACAGTTGACTACGAGCAGTACTTC. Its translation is CASSPRTVDYEQYF.

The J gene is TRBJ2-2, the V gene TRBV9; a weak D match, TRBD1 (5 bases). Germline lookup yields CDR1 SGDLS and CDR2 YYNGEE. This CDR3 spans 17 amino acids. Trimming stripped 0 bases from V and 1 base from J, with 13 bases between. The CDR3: CASSVAKGAGNTGELFF. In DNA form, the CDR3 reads TGTGCCAGCAGCGTAGCTAAAGGGGCTGGGAACACCGGGGAGCTGTTTTTT.